This paragraph reports one T cell receptor (beta chain). Libraries were prepared by immunoSEQ multiplex PCR; TCRdb keeps only in-frame clonotypes and omits some of them. The sample includes fewer than 120,000 clones, roughly 87% seen only once; the top ten take roughly 5%. This record comes from a study of blood T cell repertoires in COVID-19. Overall study: Sites in the United States, Italy and Spain provided acute and convalescent COVID-19 samples.

CDR1 and CDR2 from the germline V gene are SGHKS and YYEKEE (reference sequence). V lost 7 bases, J lost 0 bases, and 2 bases stayed unmatched. This CDR3 contains 14 residues. The gene calls are TRBV5-5 and TRBJ2-1; 9 bases match TRBD2. This clonotype originated in a human donor in a cohort sampled during active COVID-19. Specimen: peripheral blood. This CDR3 reads CASGAGGSYNEQFF. DNA for the CDR3: TGTGCCAGCGGAGCGGGGGGCTCCTACAATGAGCAGTTCTTC.